Shown below are 3 T cell receptor beta chains from a single sample sequenced in a study of blood T cell repertoires in COVID-19. TCRdb's table, derived via immunoSEQ multiplex PCR, lists solely in-frame clones and lacks some. The sample consists of 120,000 or so clones, more than 75% of them appearing once. Specimen: peripheral blood. Receptors were obtained from a man between 60 and 70 years old with acute or convalescent COVID-19.

V is TRBV9 and J is TRBJ1-6; D is ambiguous. CDR3 length: 13 residues. CDR1 is SGDLS, CDR2 YYNGEE, per germline. With 0 bases removed from V and 7 bases from J, the gap between germline ends came to 5 bases. The CDR3 region has the DNA TGTGCCAGCAGCGTAGACTACAATTCACCCCTCCACTTT. Translated: CASSVDYNSPLHF.

This clone was found once. V gene TRBV6-2 or TRBV6-3 combines with J gene TRBJ2-1; D gene ambiguous. CDR1 is MNHEY, CDR2 SVGEGT, per germline. The CDR3 contains 15 residues. Trimming pared 2 bases from V and 2 bases from J, leaving 10 bases between. The CDR3 DNA sequence: TGTGCCAGCAGTTACAAACGGGTTACCTACAATGAGCAGTTCTTC. It specifies CASSYKRVTYNEQFF.

This chain links TRBV6-5 with TRBJ1-4; D not resolved. The length of the CDR3 is 15 residues. Trimming removed 2 bases from V and 5 bases from J, with 12 bases in between. Germline V gene lookup returns CDR1 MNHEY and CDR2 SVGAGI. The CDR3 loop is CASSYPTRPNEKLFF. The CDR3 coding sequence is TGTGCCAGCAGTTACCCGACCAGGCCAAATGAAAAACTGTTTTTT.